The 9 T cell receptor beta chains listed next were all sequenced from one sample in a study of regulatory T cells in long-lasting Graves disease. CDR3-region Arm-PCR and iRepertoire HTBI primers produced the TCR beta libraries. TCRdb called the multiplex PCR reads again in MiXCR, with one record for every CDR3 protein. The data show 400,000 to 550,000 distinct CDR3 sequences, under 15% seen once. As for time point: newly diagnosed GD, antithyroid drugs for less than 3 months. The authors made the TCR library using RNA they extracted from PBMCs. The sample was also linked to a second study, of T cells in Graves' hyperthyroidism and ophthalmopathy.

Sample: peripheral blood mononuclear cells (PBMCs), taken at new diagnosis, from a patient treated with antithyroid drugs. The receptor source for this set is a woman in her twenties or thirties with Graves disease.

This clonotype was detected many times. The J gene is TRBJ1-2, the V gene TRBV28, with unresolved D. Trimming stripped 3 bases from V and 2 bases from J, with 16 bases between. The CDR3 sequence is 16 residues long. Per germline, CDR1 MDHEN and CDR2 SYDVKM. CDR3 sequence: CASSFYGRPQNYGYTF. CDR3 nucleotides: TGTGCCAGCAGTTTTTACGGGCGGCCGCAGAACTATGGCTACACCTTC.

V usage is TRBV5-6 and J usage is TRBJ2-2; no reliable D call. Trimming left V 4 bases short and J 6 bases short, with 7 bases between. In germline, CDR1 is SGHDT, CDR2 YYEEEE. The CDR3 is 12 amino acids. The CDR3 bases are TGTGCCAGCAGCCCCGGGCCCGGGGAGCTGTTTTTT. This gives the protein CASSPGPGELFF.

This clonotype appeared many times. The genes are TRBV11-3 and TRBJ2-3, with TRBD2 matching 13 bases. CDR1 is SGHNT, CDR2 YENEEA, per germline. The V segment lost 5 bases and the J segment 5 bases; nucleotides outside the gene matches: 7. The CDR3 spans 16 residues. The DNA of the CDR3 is TGTGCCAGCAGCCCGCGAGGACTAGCGGGAGAAGATACGCAGTATTTT. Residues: CASSPRGLAGEDTQYF.

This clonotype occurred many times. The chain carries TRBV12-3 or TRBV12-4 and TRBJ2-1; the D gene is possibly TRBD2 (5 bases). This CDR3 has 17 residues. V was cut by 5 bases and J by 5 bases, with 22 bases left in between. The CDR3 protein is CASSPTYEGLNHNEQFF. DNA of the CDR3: TGTGCCAGCAGTCCTACTTACGAGGGTCTAAATCACAATGAGCAGTTCTTC.

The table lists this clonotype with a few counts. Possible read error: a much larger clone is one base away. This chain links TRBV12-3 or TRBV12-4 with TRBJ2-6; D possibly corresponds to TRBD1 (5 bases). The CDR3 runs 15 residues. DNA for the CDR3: TGTGCCAGCAGTTCCCTTACCTCTGGGGCCAACGTCCCGACTTTC. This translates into CASSSLTSGANVPTF.

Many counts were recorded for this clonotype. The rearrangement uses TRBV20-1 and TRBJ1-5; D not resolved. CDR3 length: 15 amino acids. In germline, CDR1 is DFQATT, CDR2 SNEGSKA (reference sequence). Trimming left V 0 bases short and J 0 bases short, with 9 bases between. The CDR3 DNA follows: TGCAGTGCTAGAGAGATGAGGGATAGCAATCAGCCCCAGCATTTT. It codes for CSAREMRDSNQPQHF.

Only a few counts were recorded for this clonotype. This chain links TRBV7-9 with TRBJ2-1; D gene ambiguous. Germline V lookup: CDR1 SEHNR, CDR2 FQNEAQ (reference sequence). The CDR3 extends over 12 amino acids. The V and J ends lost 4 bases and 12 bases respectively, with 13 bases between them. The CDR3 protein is CASSSRVDGQFF. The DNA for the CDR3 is TGTGCCAGCAGCTCTCGAGTGGATGGGCAGTTCTTC.

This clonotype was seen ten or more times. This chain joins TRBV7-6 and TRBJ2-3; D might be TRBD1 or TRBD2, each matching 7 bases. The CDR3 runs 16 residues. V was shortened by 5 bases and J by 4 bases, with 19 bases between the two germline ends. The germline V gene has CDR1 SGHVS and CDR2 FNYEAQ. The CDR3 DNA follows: TGTGCCAGCAGCCCCGGGGGAGGGGGCGCAGCAGATACGCAGTATTTT. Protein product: CASSPGGGGAADTQYF.

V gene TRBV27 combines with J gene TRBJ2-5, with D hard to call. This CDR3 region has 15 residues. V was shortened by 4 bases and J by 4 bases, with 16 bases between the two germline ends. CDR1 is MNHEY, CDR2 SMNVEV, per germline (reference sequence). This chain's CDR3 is CASSSFGSLGETQYF. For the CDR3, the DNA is TGTGCCAGCAGTTCCTTCGGTTCCCTGGGAGAGACCCAGTACTTC.